This T cell receptor (beta chain) was obtained from a study of T cell responses to AZD1222 COVID-19 vaccine. Whole-study findings and limits: Vaccine-related CD4 TCRs covered spike, predominating at 160-218 and 743-854. Among those given AZD1222, only five or six were seropositive at baseline. Of spike-specific TCRs, nearly half reportedly target regions left unmutated in variants.

Method: immunoSEQ multiplex PCR; TCRdb's copy keeps in-frame clones and lacks some. The sample holds more than 110,000 clones, approximately 90% seen once. This clone was found a few times. Its antigen is still unknown. Germline CDR1 is KGHSH and CDR2 is LQKENI. The CDR3 is 16 residues long. The trim removed 3 bases at V and 4 bases at J, leaving 9 bases unmatched. This chain links TRBV18 with TRBJ1-2, with 9 bases that match TRBD1. The sequences come from peripheral blood, collected on day 0 of AZD1222 vaccination. The source is an adult in good health. CDR3 in DNA: TGTGCCAGCTCACCGGGACAGGGCCGGGGAGGCTATGGCTACACCTTC. This gives the protein CASSPGQGRGGYGYTF.